The 21 T cell receptor beta chains below were found in one sample sequenced in a study of T cells in Graves' hyperthyroidism and ophthalmopathy. RNA transcripts served as the template for amplifying TCR beta CDR3 regions. Using the HTBI primer set, a first-round RT-PCR was run on the TCR CDR3. Via MiXCR, TCRdb re-called the multiplex PCR reads, giving one row per CDR3 protein. The data show some 490,000 distinct CDR3 sequences, about 20% seen once. The sample taken for sequencing was blood. These TCRs come from a woman between 65 and 79 years old with Graves' ophthalmopathy.

This chain uses TRBV25-1 with TRBJ1-1; possibly TRBD1 for D (6 bases). Between the trimmed V and J ends, which lost 5 bases and 0 bases, there was a span of 10 bases. The CDR3 spans 14 residues. Germline-derived CDR1 and CDR2 are MGHDK and SYGVNS. The CDR3 region is CASSKTGMNTEAFF. CDR3 nucleotides: TGTGCCAGCAGTAAGACAGGTATGAACACTGAAGCTTTCTTT.

The chain recombines TRBV6-1 with TRBJ2-3; D is perhaps TRBD1 (6 bases). Germline loops: CDR1 MNHNS, CDR2 SASEGT. The CDR3 is 15 amino acids. Deletions cut 5 bases from V and 2 bases from J, with 14 bases between. The CDR3 DNA sequence: TGTGCCAGCAGTTCCGGACAGACAATCACAGATACGCAGTATTTT. Translating gives CASSSGQTITDTQYF.

The rearrangement joins TRBV9 to TRBJ2-6; 8 bases fit TRBD2. The CDR3 runs 20 residues. Per germline, CDR1 SGDLS and CDR2 YYNGEE. Trimming cost V 0 bases and J 1 base; bases outside gene matches: 12. CDR3 residues: CASSVDIAGTSSSGANVLTF. For the CDR3, the DNA is TGTGCCAGCAGCGTAGATATAGCGGGAACCTCATCTTCTGGGGCCAACGTCCTGACTTTC. Full variable domain (rest looked up from reference TRBV9 and TRBJ2-6): DSGVTQTPKHLITATGQRVTLRCSPRSGDLSVYWYQQSLDQGLQFLIQYYNGEERAKGNILERFSAQQFPDLHSELNLSSLELGDSALYFCASSVDIAGTSSSGANVLTFGAGSRLTVL.

The V and J genes are TRBV28 and TRBJ2-7, with 13 bases aligning to TRBD2. The CDR3 is 16 residues long. The V gene's germline CDR1 is MDHEN and CDR2 SYDVKM. V was clipped by 5 bases and J by 4 bases; unmatched bases: 8. CDR3 sequence reads: CASSPQLAGGVYEQYF. The CDR3, as DNA: TGTGCCAGCAGTCCTCAACTAGCGGGAGGGGTATACGAGCAGTACTTC.

This clonotype came up many times. The junction departs from germline at one end; a sequencing error may be responsible. The J gene is TRBJ2-5, the V gene TRBV5-1; no clear D gene. The CDR3 spans 11 residues. The germline V gene has CDR1 SGHRS and CDR2 YFSETQ. The CDR3 bases are TGTGCCAGCAGTTTAAAAGAGACCCAGTACTTC. This translates into CASSLKETQYF.

This chain uses TRBV7-8 with TRBJ2-3; 9 bases fit TRBD2. The V segment lost 2 bases and the J segment 4 bases; nucleotides outside the gene matches: 7. The CDR3 is 16 residues long. Germline CDR1 is SGHVS and CDR2 is FQNEAQ. The CDR3 sequence: CASSLKGAGGPDTQYF. The CDR3 nucleotides are TGTGCCAGCAGCTTAAAGGGAGCGGGAGGCCCAGATACGCAGTATTTT.

This clonotype was seen ten or more times. The chain employs TRBV12-3 or TRBV12-4 and TRBJ1-2; 7 positions agree with TRBD1. The CDR3 runs 13 residues. V gave up 7 bases and J gave up 7 bases; unmatched junction bases: 9. The CDR3, as DNA: TGTGCCAGCATCCGCGACAGGGCTAGTGGCTACACCTTC. Its translation is CASIRDRASGYTF.

This clonotype was seen ten or more times. The chain combines TRBV28 with TRBJ1-2; D is possibly TRBD1 (5 bases). V lost 5 bases to trimming and J lost 2 bases, with 15 bases between them. The CDR3 consists of 15 residues. Germline V gene data show CDR1 as MDHEN and CDR2 as SYDVKM. Here the CDR3 DNA reads TGTGCCAGCAGTACAACCGGGACGCAGAACTATGGCTACACCTTC. Translating gives CASSTTGTQNYGYTF.

The chain uses TRBV3-1 and TRBJ2-7; TRBD2 matches at 9 bases. V lost 0 bases to trimming and J lost 4 bases; unmatched junction nucleotides: 7. The CDR3 sequence is 16 residues long. Germline CDR1 LGHDT, CDR2 YNNKEL (reference sequence). The CDR3 here is CASSQDGASGVYEQYF. CDR3 sequence (DNA): TGTGCCAGCAGCCAAGATGGGGCTAGCGGGGTGTACGAGCAGTACTTC.

The sample holds many counts of this clonotype. The rearrangement joins TRBV2 to TRBJ2-1; D is perhaps TRBD1 or TRBD2 (5 bases each). V shed 4 bases and J shed 7 bases, with 17 bases lying between them. Per germline, CDR1 SNHLY and CDR2 FYNNEI. The length of the CDR3 is 15 residues. CDR3 nucleotides: TGTGCCAGCAGTGGGACTCAGACAGCCATTAATGAGCAGTTCTTC. Translating it yields CASSGTQTAINEQFF.

This clonotype was seen only a few times. V is TRBV24-1 and J is TRBJ2-2, with D perhaps matching TRBD2 (5 bases). V was pared by 0 bases and J by 3 bases, with 10 bases between. This CDR3 is 16 amino acids long. CDR1 is KGHDR, CDR2 SFDVKD, per germline. The DNA for the CDR3 is TGTGCCACCAGTGATTTGCGGCTAGCAGACACCGGGGAGCTGTTTTTT. It is translated as CATSDLRLADTGELFF.

This clonotype was found a few times. The V call is TRBV11-2, the J call TRBJ2-2, with D possibly matching TRBD1 (5 bases). The CDR3 spans 18 residues. Germline V gene sequence: CDR1 SGHAT, CDR2 FQNNGV. Trimming removed 0 bases from V and 3 bases from J, with 17 bases in between. CDR3 loop: CASSLDLGAGSYTGELFF. CDR3 bases: TGTGCCAGCAGCTTAGATCTAGGGGCCGGGTCCTACACCGGGGAGCTGTTTTTT.

The chain joins TRBV27 to TRBJ1-6, with D tentatively TRBD1 (6 bases). The CDR3 has 14 amino acids. V was pared by 7 bases and J by 13 bases, with 20 bases between. Germline V gene lookup returns CDR1 MNHEY and CDR2 SMNVEV (reference sequence). CDR3 DNA: TGTGCCAGCACCTCTCCCGGACAGCCTGGCCCCCTCCACTTT. This gives the protein CASTSPGQPGPLHF.

Note on this clonotype: A much bigger clone sits one base away, suggesting this may be a read error. The chain joins TRBV30 to TRBJ2-1, with 11 bases fitting TRBD2. Unmatched junction bases numbered 3, after V lost 3 bases and J lost 2 bases. CDR1 and CDR2 (germline): GTSNPN, SVGIG (reference sequence). CDR3 length: 15 residues. CDR3 sequence: CAWSAGLAAYNEQFF. CDR3 DNA: TGTGCCTGGAGCGCGGGACTAGCGGCCTACAATGAGCAGTTCTTC.

The V gene is TRBV9, the J gene TRBJ2-6, with D uncertain. CDR1 and CDR2 from the germline V gene are SGDLS and YYNGEE. V was pared by 4 bases and J by 5 bases, with 7 bases between. This CDR3 has 13 residues. The CDR3 protein is CASSRARANVLTF. Written as DNA, the CDR3 is TGTGCCAGCAGCCGGGCGCGGGCCAACGTCCTGACTTTC.

This clonotype was counted at least ten times. The chain recombines TRBV2 with TRBJ2-1; 7 bases align to TRBD2. Germline lookup yields CDR1 SNHLY and CDR2 FYNNEI. The CDR3 consists of 14 residues. V lost 7 bases, J lost 2 bases, and 5 bases stayed unmatched. CDR3 DNA sequence: TGTGCCAGCACTTGGGGGGGGGCCTACAATGAGCAGTTCTTC. Protein sequence: CASTWGGAYNEQFF.

In this sample, this clonotype turned up many times. The J gene is TRBJ2-7, the V gene TRBV11-2; D gene unclear. The CDR3 loop spans 13 amino acids. V was clipped by 5 bases and J by 6 bases, with 14 bases between them. The germline gives CDR1 SGHAT, CDR2 FQNNGV. The CDR3 bases are TGTGCCAGCAGCCCAAGAGGCCGCGGCGAGCAGTACTTC. Its protein product is CASSPRGRGEQYF.

This rearrangement joins TRBV6-2 or TRBV6-3 to TRBJ2-2, with 11 bases matching TRBD2. The CDR3 covers 16 residues. Germline CDR1 is MNHEY and CDR2 is SVGEGT. The V and J ends lost 4 bases and 5 bases, in that order; junction bases with no gene match: 6. The CDR3 reads CASSFTSGSWTGELFF. DNA of the CDR3: TGTGCCAGCAGTTTCACTAGCGGGAGTTGGACCGGGGAGCTGTTTTTT.

V gene TRBV25-1 combines with J gene TRBJ2-3, with a possible D match to TRBD2 (6 bases). Trimming removed 6 bases at V and 6 bases at J, with 13 bases between. The CDR3 consists of 13 residues. Germline lookup yields CDR1 MGHDK and CDR2 SYGVNS. The CDR3 reads CASSLMEGDTQYF. The CDR3 nucleotides read TGTGCCAGCAGCCTAATGGAGGGGGATACGCAGTATTTT.

This clonotype was seen ten or more times. The chain is built from TRBV28 and TRBJ2-1; a possible D gene is TRBD2 (5 bases). Germline-derived CDR1 and CDR2 are MDHEN and SYDVKM. The V and J ends lost 6 bases and 8 bases respectively, with 11 bases between them. The CDR3 extends over 12 amino acids. This CDR3 is CASRASGYEQFF. DNA of the CDR3: TGTGCCAGCAGGGCGAGCGGCTATGAGCAGTTCTTC.

This clonotype was seen a few times. The chain joins TRBV6-2 or TRBV6-3 to TRBJ1-2; no clear D. The CDR3 loop spans 15 amino acids. Trimming shortened V by 6 bases and J by 5 bases, and 19 bases separated the two germline ends. Germline V CDR1 and CDR2: MNHEY, SVGEGT. This CDR3 reads CASSDITTPRYGYTF. The CDR3 DNA follows: TGTGCCAGCAGCGATATCACGACCCCTCGGTATGGCTACACCTTC.